These 13 T cell receptor beta chains share one sample of origin, sequenced in a study of shared clonotypes between healthy human individuals. Assay: immunoSEQ multiplex PCR; the TCRdb copy retains only in-frame clones and omits some. This sample yields about 1.9 million clones, of which 93% are seen a single time; less than 2% belongs to the top ten. CD45RO negativity and positive selection for CCR7 defined naive CD8 cells, a population that excluded terminally differentiated effector memory CD45RA+ cells. The sample was naive CD8+ T cells from PBMCs. The receptors were gathered from a man younger than 35 in good health. Some clones in this sample may be carry-over from other donors' samples.

This clone was observed once. The rearrangement joins TRBV30 to TRBJ2-2; no clear D. The germline V gene has CDR1 GTSNPN and CDR2 SVGIG (reference sequence). The V gene lost 3 bases and the J gene lost 0 bases, with 5 bases spanning the gap. The CDR3 covers 13 residues. The CDR3 DNA follows: TGTGCCTGGAGACTCGCGAACACCGGGGAGCTGTTTTTT. Translating gives CAWRLANTGELFF.

V usage is TRBV5-1 and J usage is TRBJ2-7, with TRBD1 identical over 12 bases. Unmatched junction bases numbered 7, after V lost 4 bases and J lost 5 bases. The CDR3 has 15 residues. Germline V gives CDR1 SGHRS, CDR2 YFSETQ. CDR3 sequence (DNA): TGCGCCAGCAGCATGGGACAGGGGGCGCTCCACGAGCAGTACTTC. Its protein is CASSMGQGALHEQYF.

The chain has TRBV6-1 and TRBJ2-7; 7 bases map to TRBD1. Germline V gene lookup returns CDR1 MNHNS and CDR2 SASEGT. The CDR3 spans 14 residues. Trimming cost V 6 bases and J 3 bases; bases outside gene matches: 8. The CDR3 region is CASSHRGSDYEQYF. The DNA of the CDR3 is TGTGCCAGCAGCCACAGGGGTTCCGACTACGAGCAGTACTTC.

J is TRBJ2-7 and V is TRBV28; 7 nucleotides align to TRBD1. After removal of 4 bases from V and 4 bases from J, the junction contained 7 bases not matched to a gene. The V gene's germline CDR1 is MDHEN and CDR2 SYDVKM. The CDR3 runs 14 residues. CDR3 in DNA: TGTGCCAGCAGTTCGAGGGACAGATTTTACGAGCAGTACTTC. Translated: CASSSRDRFYEQYF.

This chain connects TRBV7-3 to TRBJ2-5; tentatively, D is TRBD1 or TRBD2 (5 bases each). CDR3 length: 18 residues. Germline assignment: CDR1 SGHTA and CDR2 FQGTGA. Trimming stripped 0 bases from V and 4 bases from J, with 21 bases between. For the CDR3, the DNA is TGTGCCAGCAGCTTAACGGGGACGCTTACGAGGCCCCCAGAGACCCAGTACTTC. Translating it yields CASSLTGTLTRPPETQYF.

This chain links TRBV28 with TRBJ2-7; D may match TRBD1 or TRBD2 (7 bases each). This CDR3 is built from 14 residues. V shed 6 bases and J shed 6 bases, with 18 bases lying between them. Looked up from germline, CDR1 is MDHEN and CDR2 is SYDVKM. The CDR3 region is CASRTTGPGGEQYF. DNA of the CDR3: TGTGCCAGCAGAACGACAGGGCCGGGGGGCGAGCAGTACTTC.

This sequence joins TRBV4-1 and TRBJ2-3; D not resolved. This CDR3 has 15 residues. V lost 1 base to trimming and J lost 0 bases, with 8 bases between them. Germline V CDR1 and CDR2: MGHRA, YSYEKL. CDR3 region: CASSQVAMSTDTQYF. In DNA form, the CDR3 reads TGCGCCAGCAGCCAAGTAGCAATGAGCACAGATACGCAGTATTTT.

The rearrangement uses TRBV27 and TRBJ1-1, with TRBD1 identical over 12 bases. Germline CDR1 is MNHEY and CDR2 is SMNVEV (reference sequence). V lost 3 bases, J lost 4 bases, and 15 bases stayed unmatched. The CDR3 is 19 amino acids. The CDR3 reads CASSFLTVRDRGLITEAFF. The DNA of the CDR3 is TGTGCCAGCAGTTTCCTTACTGTCCGGGACAGGGGGCTTATCACTGAAGCTTTCTTT.

In regard to this clone: Its ends do not fully match the called genes, so a read error is possible. This chain joins TRBV19 and TRBJ1-2, with unresolved D. The CDR3 sequence is 15 residues long. Germline V CDR1 and CDR2: LNHDA, SQIVND (reference sequence). CDR3 bases: TGTGCCAGTAGTGTAGATACGGGTACTAACTATGGCTACACCTTC. Translating gives CASSVDTGTNYGYTF. The whole variable domain, filled in from reference TRBV19 and TRBJ1-2, reads DGGITQSPKYLFRKEGQNVTLSCEQNLNHDAMYWYRQDPGQGLRLIYYSQIVNDFQKGDIAEGYSVSREKKESFPLTVTSAQKNPTAFYLCASSVDTGTNYGYTFGSGTRLTVV.

A remark on this clone: Different DNA sequences within this sample yield the same CDR3. The chain is built from TRBV19 and TRBJ2-6, with D perhaps given as TRBD1 or TRBD2 (5 bases each). The V and J ends lost 3 bases and 2 bases respectively, with 5 bases between them. Germline lookup yields CDR1 LNHDA and CDR2 SQIVND (reference sequence). This CDR3 has 14 residues. The CDR3 coding sequence is TGTGCCAGTAGTATGGGGGCTGGGGCCAACGTCCTGACTTTC. This sequence encodes CASSMGAGANVLTF.

The chain couples TRBV19 to TRBJ2-5; 10 positions agree with TRBD2. CDR1 LNHDA and CDR2 SQIVND come from the germline V gene (reference sequence). The CDR3 is 15 amino acids. Trimming at V came to 2 bases and at J to 5 bases, leaving 5 bases not matched to a gene. The CDR3 coding sequence is TGTGCCAGTAGTATAAGGTCTAGCGGGAGTGAGACCCAGTACTTC. Residues: CASSIRSSGSETQYF.

The chain recombines TRBV15 with TRBJ2-7; possible D gene TRBD2, 5 bases. Germline CDR1 reads LNHNV; CDR2 reads YYDKDF (reference sequence). Trimming shortened V by 8 bases and J by 1 base, and 12 bases separated the two germline ends. The CDR3 loop spans 13 amino acids. CDR3 loop: CATSGSKSYEQYF. The DNA of the CDR3 is TGTGCCACCTCGGGGTCGAAATCCTACGAGCAGTACTTC. Complete variable domain (other parts from reference TRBV15 and TRBJ2-7): DAMVIQNPRYQVTQFGKPVTLSCSQTLNHNVMYWYQQKSSQAPKLLFHYYDKDFNNEADTPDNFQSRRPNTSFCFLDIRSPGLGDTAMYLCATSGSKSYEQYFGPGTRLTVT.

This chain connects TRBV2 to TRBJ2-3; 9 nucleotides match TRBD2. Per the germline V gene, CDR1 is SNHLY and CDR2 is FYNNEI. The CDR3 spans 14 residues. J lost 5 bases, V lost 1 base, and 1 base had no gene match. The CDR3 bases are TGTGCCAGCAGTGAAGGGCGGGAGGGAGATACGCAGTATTTT. It is translated as CASSEGREGDTQYF.